These T cell receptor beta chains were read from a single sample in a study of OX40 agonist ivuxolimab in advanced cancers. The method was immunoSEQ multiplex PCR; TCRdb's version includes in-frame clones alone and lacks a portion of them. This sample yields 95,000 to 150,000 clones, of which just under 95% are seen a single time; about 0.15% belongs to the top ten. This specimen consisted of CD4+ or CD8+ T cells sorted from blood, obtained in a trial of the OX40 agonist ivuxolimab. The receptors shown here come from an adult with an advanced solid tumor such as melanoma, head and neck, liver or kidney cancer. Both conserved end residues are part of each CDR3. D genes are given only for firm matches. Clone size appears in some rows only: once, few, many, or a class for an expanded clone.

d_call	cdr3_length	v_call	clone_size	j_call	cdr3_nt	cdr3_aa
-	12	TRBV11-3	-	TRBJ1-2	TGTGCCAGCAGCGAAGGGGGCTATGGCTACACCTTC	CASSEGGYGYTF
-	17	TRBV18	-	TRBJ2-5	TGTGCCAGCTCACCACTAGGACATCGGAGTAACCAAGAGACCCAGTACTTC	CASSPLGHRSNQETQYF
-	12	TRBV11-2	once	TRBJ2-3	TGTGCCAGCAAACTAGTTGGAGATACGCAGTATTTT	CASKLVGDTQYF
TRBD1	16	TRBV19	-	TRBJ2-7	TGTGCCAGTAGTACCGACGCCGGACAGGGTTCCTACGAGCAGTACTTC	CASSTDAGQGSYEQYF
-	18	TRBV11-2	-	TRBJ2-7	TGTGCCAGCAGACCACCCCAGGGGGGGGATTCGAGCTCCTACGAGCAGTACTTC	CASRPPQGGDSSSYEQYF
-	14	TRBV28	-	TRBJ2-1	TGTGCCAGCAGTTTCCGACAGACTAGAAAGGGTTCGTTCTTC	CASSFRQTRKGSFF
-	15	TRBV9	-	TRBJ2-2	TGTGCCAGCAGCCAAGCGGGTTCGAACACCGGGGAGCTGTTTTTT	CASSQAGSNTGELFF
-	14	TRBV6-5	-	TRBJ1-2	TGTGCCAGCAGTTACGCCCGAGCCAATTATGGCTACACCTTC	CASSYARANYGYTF
TRBD2	16	TRBV28	-	TRBJ2-1	TGTGCCAGCAGACAAACGGGACTACAAAACGACAATGAGCAGTTCTTC	CASRQTGLQNDNEQFF
TRBD1	15	TRBV28	-	TRBJ2-7	TGTGCCAGCAGTTTACCTGGACAGGGGTCCTACGAGCAGTACTTC	CASSLPGQGSYEQYF
-	16	TRBV5-1	-	TRBJ2-2	TGCGCCAGCAGCTTGGTGGCAGTACTGAACACCGGGGAGCTGTTTTTT	CASSLVAVLNTGELFF
-	11	TRBV29-1	-	TRBJ2-3	TGCAGCGTTGTCACATCAGATACGCAGTATTTT	CSVVTSDTQYF
-	15	TRBV9	-	TRBJ2-3	TGTGCCAGCAGGAGACGGGACTTAACCACAGATACGCAGTATTTT	CASRRRDLTTDTQYF
TRBD1	15	TRBV7-6	-	TRBJ1-6	TGTGCCAGCAGCCCCCCGGGACAGGTTAATTCACCCCTCCACTTT	CASSPPGQVNSPLHF
-	13	TRBV7-2	-	TRBJ1-1	TGTGCCAGCTTATCAGGGACTCTCACTGAAGCTTTCTTT	CASLSGTLTEAFF
-	15	TRBV5-1	-	TRBJ2-3	TGCGCCAGCAGCTTGGCGGCTAGCGGCACAGATACGCAGTATTTT	CASSLAASGTDTQYF
-	13	TRBV5-1	-	TRBJ2-5	TGCGCCAGCAGCCTCTATAGTCCAGAGACCCAGTACTTC	CASSLYSPETQYF